What follows are 12 T cell receptor beta chains derived from one specimen sequenced in a study of OX40 agonist ivuxolimab in advanced cancers. Sequencing was performed with immunoSEQ multiplex PCR; in TCRdb, only in-frame clones are kept and a portion is missing. This sample yields more than 40,000 clones, of which just over 85% are seen a single time; roughly three fifths belongs to the top ten. The starting material was CD4+ or CD8+ T cells sorted from blood, obtained in a trial of the OX40 agonist ivuxolimab. The receptors originated from an adult with an advanced solid tumor such as melanoma, head and neck, liver or kidney cancer.

This chain connects TRBV6-6 to TRBJ1-3, with D perhaps matching TRBD1 (5 bases). CDR1 MNHNY and CDR2 SVGAGI come from the germline V gene (reference sequence). The CDR3 spans 14 residues. The V end lost 7 bases, the J end lost 3 bases, and 13 bases lay between the germline ends. This CDR3 reads CASMSGGDGNTIYF. In DNA, the CDR3 is TGTGCCAGCATGTCGGGGGGAGATGGAAACACCATATATTTT.

The genes are TRBV10-3 and TRBJ2-3; 12 nucleotides agree with TRBD2. Germline assignment: CDR1 ENHRY and CDR2 SYGVKD. CDR3 size: 14 residues. V gave up 10 bases and J gave up 0 bases; unmatched junction bases: 2. The CDR3 DNA reads TGTGCCAATACTAGCGGGGGGAGCACAGATACGCAGTATTTT. Residues: CANTSGGSTDTQYF.

The J gene is TRBJ1-5, the V gene TRBV6-1; no reliable D call. Trimming took 9 bases from V and 6 from J, leaving 12 bases between them. This CDR3 has 12 amino acids. The germline CDR1 and CDR2 sequences are MNHNS and SASEGT. The CDR3: CASGRMPQPQHF. The CDR3 nucleotides read TGTGCCAGTGGTCGAATGCCTCAGCCCCAGCATTTT.

V and J are TRBV5-6 and TRBJ2-1; D not resolved. Trimming removed 4 bases at V and 2 bases at J, with 16 bases between. CDR1 is SGHDT and CDR2 is YYEEEE in the germline V gene. This CDR3 is built from 16 residues. In DNA form, the CDR3 reads TGTGCCAGCAGCCCAGCTTCCATAATCGCCTACAATGAGCAGTTCTTC. This translates into CASSPASIIAYNEQFF.

This clone was seen a handful of times. This chain links TRBV7-9 with TRBJ1-1; 7 bases agree with TRBD1. Germline V gene lookup returns CDR1 SEHNR and CDR2 FQNEAQ (reference sequence). The CDR3 has 14 amino acids. Trimming took 5 bases from V and 5 from J; bases not matched to a gene: 8. CDR3 coding DNA: TGTGCCAGCAGCCCGCAGGCAGGGGGGACTGAAGCTTTCTTT. As protein: CASSPQAGGTEAFF.

J is TRBJ2-7 and V is TRBV10-3; the match to TRBD2 covers 10 bases. Germline trimming cut 6 bases from V and 2 bases from J; bases unmatched to any gene: 7. CDR3 length equals 15 residues. The germline CDR1 and CDR2 sequences are ENHRY and SYGVKD. The CDR3 region has the DNA TGTGCCATCAGCGAAGAAAGCGGGAGGGCCTACGAGCAGTACTTC. This translates into CAISEESGRAYEQYF.

The chain links TRBV29-1 to TRBJ2-7, with TRBD2 as a possible D gene (6 bases). Between the trimmed V and J ends, which lost 8 bases and 2 bases, there was a span of 16 bases. Germline loops: CDR1 SQVTM, CDR2 ANQGSEA. This CDR3 has 13 residues. The CDR3 loop is CSFMEGPTYEQYF. The CDR3, as DNA: TGCAGCTTCATGGAGGGCCCCACCTACGAGCAGTACTTC.

The J gene is TRBJ1-2, the V gene TRBV9, with D unresolved. This CDR3 has 15 amino acids. Per germline, CDR1 SGDLS and CDR2 YYNGEE. Trimming took 4 bases from V and 4 from J, leaving 17 bases between them. CDR3: CASSPRAEGFYGYTF. CDR3 nucleotides: TGTGCCAGCAGCCCCCGGGCCGAGGGTTTCTATGGCTACACCTTC.

The DNA for the CDR3 is TGCGCCAGCAGCCAAGGGACCCTAGCGGGAGGCACAGATACGCAGTATTTT. It encodes CASSQGTLAGGTDTQYF. The genes are TRBV4-3 and TRBJ2-3; 10 bases fit TRBD2. The CDR3 sequence is 17 residues long. Germline V gene sequence: CDR1 LGHNA, CDR2 YSLEER. The junction had 5 bases not matched to a gene; V was cut back by 1 base and J by 1 base.

This chain uses TRBV27 with TRBJ1-2; 12 positions match TRBD1. V was pared by 6 bases and J by 4 bases, with 9 bases of the junction left unmatched. CDR3 length: 16 residues. CDR1 is MNHEY and CDR2 is SMNVEV in the germline V gene (reference sequence). Here the CDR3 DNA reads TGTGCCAGCAGGTCGACCGGGACAGGGGGCTTCTATGGCTACACCTTC. Translation: CASRSTGTGGFYGYTF.

This sequence joins TRBV7-8 and TRBJ2-5, with 12 bases that match TRBD1. The CDR3 is made up of 16 amino acids. V was pared by 0 bases and J by 5 bases, with 4 bases of the junction left unmatched. Germline V CDR1 and CDR2: SGHVS, FQNEAQ. The CDR3 DNA follows: TGTGCCAGCAGCTTAGCTGGGACAGGGGGCTGGGAGACCCAGTACTTC. This encodes CASSLAGTGGWETQYF.

This clone was detected once. This chain connects TRBV25-1 to TRBJ2-7, with 7 bases fitting TRBD1. The CDR3 sequence is 16 residues long. The junction had 7 bases not matched to a gene; V was cut back by 2 bases and J by 0 bases. From germline, CDR1 is MGHDK and CDR2 SYGVNS. The CDR3 coding sequence is TGTGCCAGCAGTGAAGTCGACAGGGCCCGCTCCTACGAGCAGTACTTC. Its translation is CASSEVDRARSYEQYF.